Reported below is one T cell receptor (beta chain). V shed 3 bases and J 5 bases; nucleotides not matched to a gene: 8. The length of the CDR3 is 15 residues. The germline gives CDR1 SGHDN, CDR2 FVKESK. The data derive from a study of blood T cell repertoires in COVID-19. About the study: The origin of the acute and convalescent COVID-19 samples was the United States, Italy and Spain. In each case, the material was cDNA or gDNA derived from T cells, B-cell-depleted T cells, or PBMCs.

Sequencing used immunoSEQ multiplex PCR; TCRdb keeps in-frame clones, though not all of them. Of some 160,000 clones in the sample, approximately 91% are singletons; the top ten hold around 2.1%. The rearrangement links TRBV14 to TRBJ1-2, with 8 bases fitting TRBD1. The sequence derives from a man aged 18 to 30 with acute or convalescent COVID-19. The sequencing input was peripheral blood. The DNA of the CDR3 is TGTGCCAGCAGCCAGACAGGGGACATCGCTTATGGCTACACCTTC. Its translation is CASSQTGDIAYGYTF.